Listed below are T cell receptor beta chains from one sample, sequenced in a study of pediatric ulcerative colitis. Sequencing was performed with immunoSEQ multiplex PCR; in TCRdb, only in-frame clones are kept and a portion is missing. The data show about 60,000 clones, about 89% seen once. Sequencing used blood. These TCRs come from a boy aged 5-17 years who was a control in a study of pediatric ulcerative colitis. CDR3s include the opening cysteine and the closing phenylalanine or tryptophan. A D gene is named only where the DNA matches it firmly. Only some rows state a clone size, as once, few, many or a class for expanded clones.

clone_size: -; j_call: TRBJ2-6; v_call: TRBV28; d_call: -; cdr3_aa: CASTTKSGANVLTF; cdr3_nt: TGTGCCAGCACTACTAAGTCTGGGGCCAACGTCCTGACTTTC
clone_size: -; j_call: TRBJ1-3; v_call: TRBV19; d_call: TRBD1; cdr3_aa: CASSRGKNDVRGNTIYF; cdr3_nt: TGTGCCAGTTCCAGGGGGAAAAACGACGTACGGGGAAACACCATATATTTT
clone_size: -; j_call: TRBJ2-3; v_call: TRBV6-5; d_call: -; cdr3_aa: CASSPRTSQNTQYF; cdr3_nt: TGTGCCAGCAGTCCCCGGACTTCGCAAAATACGCAGTATTTT
clone_size: -; j_call: TRBJ2-7; v_call: TRBV7-9; d_call: TRBD1; cdr3_aa: CASSLGTGLYEQYF; cdr3_nt: TGTGCCAGCAGCTTAGGGACAGGACTCTACGAGCAGTACTTC
clone_size: once; j_call: TRBJ1-3; v_call: TRBV30; d_call: -; cdr3_aa: CALLSSGNTIYF; cdr3_nt: TGTGCACTTCTCAGCTCTGGAAACACCATATATTTT
clone_size: few; j_call: TRBJ1-1; v_call: TRBV20-1; d_call: -; cdr3_aa: CSARKGDEAFF; cdr3_nt: TGCAGTGCTAGAAAGGGAGATGAAGCTTTCTTT
clone_size: once; j_call: TRBJ2-7; v_call: TRBV5-1; d_call: -; cdr3_aa: CASSLAPGSLSYEQYF; cdr3_nt: TGCGCCAGCAGCTTGGCCCCAGGGTCCCTATCCTACGAGCAGTACTTC
clone_size: -; j_call: TRBJ2-1; v_call: TRBV9; d_call: -; cdr3_aa: CASSLGASPGRPATYNEQFF; cdr3_nt: TGTGCCAGCAGCCTCGGGGCCTCCCCGGGAAGACCGGCAACTTACAATGAGCAGTTCTTC
clone_size: -; j_call: TRBJ1-2; v_call: TRBV21-1; d_call: -; cdr3_aa: CASSMYGYTF; cdr3_nt: TGTGCCAGCAGCATGTATGGCTACACCTTC
clone_size: -; j_call: TRBJ2-2; v_call: TRBV10-1; d_call: -; cdr3_aa: CASSARGDGELFF; cdr3_nt: TGCGCCAGCAGTGCGAGGGGGGACGGGGAGCTGTTTTTT
clone_size: -; j_call: TRBJ1-1; v_call: TRBV19; d_call: -; cdr3_aa: CATVLGGDEAFF; cdr3_nt: TGTGCCACAGTACTAGGAGGGGACGAAGCTTTCTTT